These 14 T cell receptor beta chains share one sample of origin, sequenced in a study of T cells after yellow fever vaccination. TCRdb recomputed calls from the 5' RACE reads with MiXCR, one row per CDR3 protein. The sample includes hundreds of thousands of distinct CDR3 sequences, around 20% of them seen just once. The sample consisted of PBMCs, taken before the yellow fever booster vaccination. The receptor set was obtained from a man younger than 30 who received the YFV17D yellow fever vaccine.

The rearrangement links TRBV6-5 to TRBJ2-7; TRBD2 matches 8 bases. Germline V lookup: CDR1 MNHEY, CDR2 SVGAGI. J gave up 3 bases and V 0 bases, and 4 bases lay outside the gene matches. This CDR3 contains 15 residues. CDR3 nucleotides: TGTGCCAGCAGTTACTCCCGACGGGGGGGCTACGAGCAGTACTTC. This gives the protein CASSYSRRGGYEQYF.

The rearrangement uses TRBV7-2 and TRBJ2-5; D tentatively fits TRBD1 or TRBD2 (7 bases each). Germline lookup yields CDR1 SGHTA and CDR2 FQGNSA. The length of the CDR3 is 14 residues. V gave up 5 bases and J gave up 1 base, with 11 bases separating them. The CDR3 nucleotides are TGTGCCAGCAGCCAGGGGGGGGCCCAAGAGACCCAGTACTTC. As protein: CASSQGGAQETQYF.

This clonotype turned up a few times. V usage is TRBV20-1 and J usage is TRBJ2-3, with 8 bases identical to TRBD1. Germline V gives CDR1 DFQATT, CDR2 SNEGSKA (reference sequence). CDR3 length equals 18 residues. Trimming removed 3 bases from V and 0 bases from J; junction bases left unmatched: 14. CDR3 sequence reads: CSASVARGRFVSTDTQYF. The CDR3 coding sequence is TGCAGTGCTAGCGTGGCCAGGGGGCGATTTGTTAGCACAGATACGCAGTATTTT.

This clonotype has a handful of counts. CDR3 region: CASSGSGGPYEQYF. As DNA, the CDR3 is TGTGCCAGCAGCGGTAGCGGGGGGCCCTACGAGCAGTACTTC. The chain couples TRBV9 to TRBJ2-7; TRBD2 matches at 10 bases. CDR1 is SGDLS and CDR2 is YYNGEE in the germline V gene. CDR3 length: 14 residues. V lost 3 bases, J lost 2 bases, and 2 bases stayed unmatched. Combining the CDR3 with reference TRBV9 and TRBJ2-7 gives the whole variable domain DSGVTQTPKHLITATGQRVTLRCSPRSGDLSVYWYQQSLDQGLQFLIQYYNGEERAKGNILERFSAQQFPDLHSELNLSSLELGDSALYFCASSGSGGPYEQYFGPGTRLTVT.

This clonotype came up a few times. The V gene is TRBV29-1, the J gene TRBJ2-1, with D perhaps TRBD2 (6 bases). CDR1 is SQVTM and CDR2 is ANQGSEA in the germline V gene. Trimming cost V 6 bases and J 5 bases, with 14 bases left between them. This CDR3 spans 13 amino acids. The CDR3 loop reads CSVGDFSNNEQFF. The CDR3 region has the DNA TGCAGCGTAGGGGACTTCTCTAACAATGAGCAGTTCTTC.

This clonotype was seen more than once but under ten times. The chain carries TRBV5-1 and TRBJ1-1; D might be TRBD1 (6 bases). Per the germline V gene, CDR1 is SGHRS and CDR2 is YFSETQ. This CDR3 comprises 14 residues. V dropped 0 bases and J dropped 2 bases, with 8 bases sitting between them. The DNA of the CDR3 is TGCGCCAGCAGCTTGGAAGGGGGAAACACTGAAGCTTTCTTT. It translates to CASSLEGGNTEAFF.

The chain carries TRBV7-2 and TRBJ2-7; 10 bases map to TRBD2. The CDR3 is 12 amino acids. The trim removed 6 bases at V and 6 bases at J, leaving 2 bases unmatched. The germline CDR1 and CDR2 sequences are SGHTA and FQGNSA. This CDR3 reads CASRVAGGEQYV. CDR3 bases: TGTGCCAGCAGGGTAGCGGGGGGCGAGCAGTACGTC.

The chain links TRBV10-3 to TRBJ2-5, with no clear D. Germline values: CDR1 ENHRY, CDR2 SYGVKD. The CDR3 covers 12 residues. V was trimmed by 4 bases and J by 2 bases, leaving 5 bases between them. Here the CDR3 DNA reads TGTGCCATCAGTGGGTCACAAGAGACCCAGTACTTC. This codes for CAISGSQETQYF.

This clonotype has a handful of counts. In nucleotides, the CDR3 is TGTGCCACCGGGACCTCGAACACTGAAGCTTTCTTT. Protein sequence: CATGTSNTEAFF. The V gene is TRBV27, the J gene TRBJ1-1; weak D call: TRBD1 (5 bases). The CDR3 is made up of 12 amino acids. The V end was cut by 10 bases, the J end by 1 base, with 10 bases between. Germline CDR1 is MNHEY and CDR2 is SMNVEV (reference sequence).

This clonotype was counted between two and nine times. The DNA of the CDR3 is TGTGCCAGCACCGGACCGCAGGGGGCGGATGGCTACACCTTC. Amino acids: CASTGPQGADGYTF. V gene TRBV6-5 combines with J gene TRBJ1-2, with TRBD1 matching over 8 bases. Germline values: CDR1 MNHEY, CDR2 SVGAGI. The CDR3 consists of 14 residues. Unmatched junction bases numbered 10, after V lost 7 bases and J lost 6 bases.

In its sample, this clonotype was seen a few times. This chain joins TRBV29-1 and TRBJ1-2; D unresolved. CDR3 length equals 11 residues. V lost 5 bases to trimming and J lost 2 bases, with 6 bases between them. Germline values: CDR1 SQVTM, CDR2 ANQGSEA. CDR3 protein: CSVYTNYGYTF. The CDR3 DNA reads as TGCAGCGTTTACACGAACTATGGCTACACCTTC.

This clonotype was picked up a small number of times. The genes are TRBV9 and TRBJ2-5; no firm D call. Germline loops: CDR1 SGDLS, CDR2 YYNGEE. The CDR3 covers 14 residues. Trimming removed 0 bases at V and 2 bases at J, with 8 bases between. The CDR3 DNA sequence: TGTGCCAGCAGCGTAGTCGGCGGACAAGAGACCCAGTACTTC. Amino acids: CASSVVGGQETQYF.

V usage is TRBV6-1 and J usage is TRBJ2-3, with D hard to call. CDR3 length: 16 residues. Trimming stripped 3 bases from V and 3 bases from J, with 16 bases between. Germline V gives CDR1 MNHNS, CDR2 SASEGT. As DNA, the CDR3 is TGTGCCAGCAGTGATCTCATCGGGTTCGGTACAGATACGCAGTATTTT. Translated: CASSDLIGFGTDTQYF.

V and J are TRBV7-9 and TRBJ2-6; the D gene could be TRBD1 or TRBD2 (7 bases each). The CDR3 covers 17 residues. The V and J ends lost 5 bases and 2 bases respectively, with 16 bases between them. Per the germline V gene, CDR1 is SEHNR and CDR2 is FQNEAQ (reference sequence). The chain's CDR3 is CASSLRGGVTGANVLTF. CDR3 bases: TGTGCCAGCAGCCTCAGGGGGGGCGTAACTGGGGCCAACGTCCTGACTTTC.